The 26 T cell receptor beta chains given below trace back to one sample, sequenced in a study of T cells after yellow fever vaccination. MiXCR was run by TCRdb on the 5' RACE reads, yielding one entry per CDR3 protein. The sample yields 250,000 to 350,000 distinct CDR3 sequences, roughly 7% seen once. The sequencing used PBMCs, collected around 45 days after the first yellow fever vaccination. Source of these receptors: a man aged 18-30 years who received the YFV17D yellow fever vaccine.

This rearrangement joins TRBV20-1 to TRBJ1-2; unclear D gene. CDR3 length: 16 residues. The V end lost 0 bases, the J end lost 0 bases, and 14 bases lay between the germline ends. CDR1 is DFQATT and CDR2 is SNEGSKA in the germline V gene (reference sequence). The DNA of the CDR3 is TGCAGTGCTAGAGATCCTTACACGTTACCTAACTATGGCTACACCTTC. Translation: CSARDPYTLPNYGYTF.

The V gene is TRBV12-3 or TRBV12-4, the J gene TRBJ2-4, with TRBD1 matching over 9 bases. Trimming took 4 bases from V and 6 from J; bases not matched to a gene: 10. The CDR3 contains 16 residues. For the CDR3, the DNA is TGTGCCAGCAGTTCCGGGACAGGGTTGCATGTAAACATTCAGTACTTC. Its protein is CASSSGTGLHVNIQYF.

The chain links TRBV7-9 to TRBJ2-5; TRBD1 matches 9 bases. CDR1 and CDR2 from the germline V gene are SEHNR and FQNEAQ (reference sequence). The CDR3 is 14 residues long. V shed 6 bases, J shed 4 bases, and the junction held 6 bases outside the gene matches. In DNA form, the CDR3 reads TGTGCCAGCAGGAAGGACAGGGGTCCAGAGACCCAGTACTTC. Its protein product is CASRKDRGPETQYF.

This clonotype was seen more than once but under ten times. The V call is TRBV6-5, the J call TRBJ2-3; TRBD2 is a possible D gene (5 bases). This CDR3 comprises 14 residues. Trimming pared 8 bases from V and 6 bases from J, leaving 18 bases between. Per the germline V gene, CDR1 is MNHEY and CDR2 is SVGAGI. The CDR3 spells CASVSRAFTDTQYF. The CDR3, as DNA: TGTGCCAGCGTTTCGCGGGCCTTTACGGATACGCAGTATTTT.

The CDR3 sequence is CATNPTGVGYEQYV. The CDR3 DNA reads TGTGCCACCAACCCAACAGGGGTTGGATACGAGCAGTACGTC. The chain carries TRBV24-1 and TRBJ2-7; 7 nucleotides match TRBD1. The CDR3 loop spans 14 amino acids. Germline CDR1 reads KGHDR; CDR2 reads SFDVKD. V was pared by 8 bases and J by 4 bases, with 10 bases of the junction left unmatched.

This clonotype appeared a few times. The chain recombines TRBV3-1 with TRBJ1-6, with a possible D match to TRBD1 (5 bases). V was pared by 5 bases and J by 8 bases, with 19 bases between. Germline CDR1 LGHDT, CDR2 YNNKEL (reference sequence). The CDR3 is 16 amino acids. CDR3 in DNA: TGTGCCAGCAGCGGCGGGGCGAACAGCCACTATTCACCCCTCCACTTT. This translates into CASSGGANSHYSPLHF.

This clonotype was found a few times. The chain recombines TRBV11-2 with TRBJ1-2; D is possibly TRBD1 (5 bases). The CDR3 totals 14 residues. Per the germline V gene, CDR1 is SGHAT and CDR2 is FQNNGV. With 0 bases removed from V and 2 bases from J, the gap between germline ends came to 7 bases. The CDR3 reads CASSLEGDNYGYTF. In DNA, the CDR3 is TGTGCCAGCAGCTTAGAGGGGGACAACTATGGCTACACCTTC. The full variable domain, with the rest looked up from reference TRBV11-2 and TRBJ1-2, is EAGVAQSPRYKIIEKRQSVAFWCNPISGHATLYWYQQILGQGPKLLIQFQNNGVVDDSQLPKDRFSAERLKGVDSTLKIQPAKLEDSAVYLCASSLEGDNYGYTFGSGTRLTVV.

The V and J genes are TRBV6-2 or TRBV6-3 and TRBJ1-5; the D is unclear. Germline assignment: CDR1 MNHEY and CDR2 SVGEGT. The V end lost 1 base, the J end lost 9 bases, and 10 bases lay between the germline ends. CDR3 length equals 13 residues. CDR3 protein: CASSYFSPWPQHF. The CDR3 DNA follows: TGTGCCAGCAGTTACTTCTCACCTTGGCCCCAGCATTTT.

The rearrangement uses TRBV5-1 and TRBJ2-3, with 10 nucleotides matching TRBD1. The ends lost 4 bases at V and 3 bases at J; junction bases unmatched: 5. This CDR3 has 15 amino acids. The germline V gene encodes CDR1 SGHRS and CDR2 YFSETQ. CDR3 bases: TGCGCCAGCAGCGTCACGGGACAGGGGACAGATACGCAGTATTTT. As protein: CASSVTGQGTDTQYF.

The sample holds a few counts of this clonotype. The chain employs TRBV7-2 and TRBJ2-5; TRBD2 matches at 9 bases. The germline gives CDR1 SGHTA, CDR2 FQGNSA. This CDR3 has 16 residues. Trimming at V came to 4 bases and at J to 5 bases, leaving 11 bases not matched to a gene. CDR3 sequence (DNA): TGTGCCAGCAGCTACCACTCGGGGAGCGGGGGGGAGACCCAGTACTTC. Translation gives CASSYHSGSGGETQYF.

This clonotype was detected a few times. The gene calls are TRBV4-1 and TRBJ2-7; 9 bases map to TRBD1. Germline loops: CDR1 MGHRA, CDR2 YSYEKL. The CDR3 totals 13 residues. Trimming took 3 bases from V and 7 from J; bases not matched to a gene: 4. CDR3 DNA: TGCGCCAGCAGCCAGGGACAGGGTAGTGAGCAGTACGTC. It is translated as CASSQGQGSEQYV.

CDR3 protein: CSARNTNEKLFF. The CDR3 DNA reads TGCAGTGCTAGAAATACGAATGAAAAACTGTTTTTT. The gene calls are TRBV20-1 and TRBJ1-4, with D hard to call. Germline-derived CDR1 and CDR2 are DFQATT and SNEGSKA (reference sequence). Trimming took off 2 bases at V and 5 bases at J, with 6 bases between the two ends. This CDR3 contains 12 residues.

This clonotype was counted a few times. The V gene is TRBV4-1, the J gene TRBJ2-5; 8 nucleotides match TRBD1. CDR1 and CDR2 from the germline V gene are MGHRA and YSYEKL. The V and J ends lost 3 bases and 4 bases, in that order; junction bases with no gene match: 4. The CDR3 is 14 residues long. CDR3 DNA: TGCGCCAGCAGCCAGACAGGGGTTAGAGAGACCCAGTACTTC. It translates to CASSQTGVRETQYF.

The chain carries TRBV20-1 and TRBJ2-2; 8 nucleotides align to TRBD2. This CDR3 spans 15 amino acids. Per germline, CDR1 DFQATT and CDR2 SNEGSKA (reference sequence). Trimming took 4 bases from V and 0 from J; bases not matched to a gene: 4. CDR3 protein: CSAIAGYANTGELFF. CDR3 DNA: TGCAGTGCTATAGCGGGGTACGCGAACACCGGGGAGCTGTTTTTT.

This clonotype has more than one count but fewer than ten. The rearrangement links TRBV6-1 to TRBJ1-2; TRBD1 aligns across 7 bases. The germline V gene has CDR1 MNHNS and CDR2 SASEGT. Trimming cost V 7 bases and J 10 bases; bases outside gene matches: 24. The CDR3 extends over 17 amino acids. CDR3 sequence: CASNRPSGGTASWDYTF. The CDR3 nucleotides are TGTGCCAGCAATCGACCCAGTGGGGGGACAGCTTCATGGGACTACACCTTC.

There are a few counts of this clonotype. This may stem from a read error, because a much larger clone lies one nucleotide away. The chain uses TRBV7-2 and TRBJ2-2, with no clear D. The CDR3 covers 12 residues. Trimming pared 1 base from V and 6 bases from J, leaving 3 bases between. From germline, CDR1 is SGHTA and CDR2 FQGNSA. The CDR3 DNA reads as TGTGCCAGCAGCTTAGACGCCGGGGAGCTGTTTTTT. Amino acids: CASSLDAGELFF.

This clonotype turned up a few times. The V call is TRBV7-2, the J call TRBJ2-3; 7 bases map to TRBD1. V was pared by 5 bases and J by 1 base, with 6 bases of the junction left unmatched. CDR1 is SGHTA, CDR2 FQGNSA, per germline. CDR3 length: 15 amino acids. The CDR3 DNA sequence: TGTGCCAGCAGCGGACACAGGGGACGCACAGATACGCAGTATTTT. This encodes CASSGHRGRTDTQYF.

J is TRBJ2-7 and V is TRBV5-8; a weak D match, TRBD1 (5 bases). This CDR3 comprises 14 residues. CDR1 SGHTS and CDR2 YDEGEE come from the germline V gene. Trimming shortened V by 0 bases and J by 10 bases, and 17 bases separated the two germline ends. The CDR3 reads CASSLALGDSRQYV. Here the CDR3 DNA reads TGTGCCAGCAGCTTGGCCCTAGGGGATTCCCGCCAGTACGTC.

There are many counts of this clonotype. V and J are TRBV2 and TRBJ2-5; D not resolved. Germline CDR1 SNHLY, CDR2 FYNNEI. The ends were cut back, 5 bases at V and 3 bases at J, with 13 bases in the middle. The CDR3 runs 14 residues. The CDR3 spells CASSRTDVEETQYF. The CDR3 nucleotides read TGTGCCAGCAGTCGGACGGACGTGGAAGAGACCCAGTACTTC.

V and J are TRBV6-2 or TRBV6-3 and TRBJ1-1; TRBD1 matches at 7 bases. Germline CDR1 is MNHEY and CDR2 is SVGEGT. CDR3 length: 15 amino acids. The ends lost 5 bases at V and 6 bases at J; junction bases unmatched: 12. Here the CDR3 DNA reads TGTGCCAGCAGTACCGCGCCAGGGGGTTACCCTGAAGCTTTCTTT. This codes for CASSTAPGGYPEAFF.

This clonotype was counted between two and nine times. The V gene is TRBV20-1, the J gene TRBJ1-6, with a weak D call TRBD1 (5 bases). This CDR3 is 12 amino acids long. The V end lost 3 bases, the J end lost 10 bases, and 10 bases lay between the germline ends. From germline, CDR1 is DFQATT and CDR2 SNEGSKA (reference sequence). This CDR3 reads CSASPGDSPLHF. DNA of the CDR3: TGCAGTGCTAGTCCGGGGGACTCACCCCTCCACTTT.

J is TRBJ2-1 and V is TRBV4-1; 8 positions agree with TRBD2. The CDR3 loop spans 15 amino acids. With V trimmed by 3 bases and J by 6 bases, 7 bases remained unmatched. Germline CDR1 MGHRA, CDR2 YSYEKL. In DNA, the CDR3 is TGCGCCAGCAGCCACGACGCCGGGACTAGCAATGAGCAGTTCTTC. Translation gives CASSHDAGTSNEQFF.

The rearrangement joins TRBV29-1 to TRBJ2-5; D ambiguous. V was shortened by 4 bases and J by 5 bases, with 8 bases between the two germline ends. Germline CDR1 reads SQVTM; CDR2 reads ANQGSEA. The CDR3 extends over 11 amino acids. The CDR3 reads CSVAPGETQYF. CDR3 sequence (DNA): TGCAGCGTTGCCCCCGGTGAGACCCAGTACTTC.

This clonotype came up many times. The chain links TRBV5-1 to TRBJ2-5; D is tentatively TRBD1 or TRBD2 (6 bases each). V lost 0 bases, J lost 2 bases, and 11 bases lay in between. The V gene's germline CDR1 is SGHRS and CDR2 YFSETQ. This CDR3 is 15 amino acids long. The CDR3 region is CASSLAAGQQETQYF. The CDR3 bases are TGCGCCAGCAGCTTGGCCGCGGGACAACAAGAGACCCAGTACTTC.

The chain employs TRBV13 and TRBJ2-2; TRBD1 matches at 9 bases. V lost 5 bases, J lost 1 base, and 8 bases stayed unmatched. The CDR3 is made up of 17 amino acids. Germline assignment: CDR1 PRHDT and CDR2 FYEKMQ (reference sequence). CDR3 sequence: CASSLILGQGNTGELFF. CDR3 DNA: TGTGCCAGCAGCCTCATACTGGGACAGGGGAACACCGGGGAGCTGTTTTTT.

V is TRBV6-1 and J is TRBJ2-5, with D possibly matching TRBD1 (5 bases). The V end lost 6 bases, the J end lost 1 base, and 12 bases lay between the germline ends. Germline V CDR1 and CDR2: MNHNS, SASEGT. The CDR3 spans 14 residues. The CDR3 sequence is CASRVQATQETQYF. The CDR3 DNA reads TGTGCCAGCAGGGTACAGGCGACCCAAGAGACCCAGTACTTC.